A single sample is the source of the 7 T cell receptor beta chains below, sequenced in a study of blood T cell repertoires in COVID-19 (dated by TCRdb to between 2020 and 2021). The library relied on the immunoSEQ multiplex PCR assay. TCRdb took this table from immuneACCESS and kept in-frame rearrangements with V and J called. Such tables lack part of the clones; where checked against another copy, unresolved V genes explain under half of the gap, and the rest is unexplained. For this sample there are 90,000 or so clones; about 89% appear just once. The ten largest clones capture about 1.8% of the sample. The sequenced sample consisted of peripheral blood. The receptors come from a human donor with active COVID-19. The donor label of this sample is uncertain.

This chain connects TRBV27 to TRBJ1-2; no firm D call. In germline, CDR1 is MNHEY, CDR2 SMNVEV (reference sequence). The CDR3 runs 14 residues. V lost 2 bases and J 4 bases, leaving 11 bases between the germline ends. CDR3 in amino acids: CASSLLAGSYGYTF. CDR3 sequence (DNA): TGTGCCAGCAGTTTACTAGCAGGATCCTATGGCTACACCTTC.

This clone appeared once. The chain carries TRBV9 and TRBJ2-5, with D possibly being TRBD2 (6 bases). The ends were cut back, 0 bases at V and 3 bases at J, with 12 bases in the middle. This CDR3 is built from 15 residues. Germline lookup yields CDR1 SGDLS and CDR2 YYNGEE. CDR3 sequence reads: CASSVVGTSKETQYF. The CDR3 DNA follows: TGTGCCAGCAGCGTAGTCGGGACTTCTAAAGAGACCCAGTACTTC.

The CDR3 region has the DNA TGTGCCAGCAGTTTGCCAGCGGGGTCGGATACGCAGTATTTT. It codes for CASSLPAGSDTQYF. This sequence joins TRBV28 and TRBJ2-3; TRBD2 matches 7 bases. Germline values: CDR1 MDHEN, CDR2 SYDVKM. Trimming removed 3 bases from V and 6 bases from J; junction bases left unmatched: 6. This CDR3 has 14 residues.

The genes are TRBV10-3 and TRBJ1-2; D gene ambiguous. V was shortened by 2 bases and J by 4 bases, with 8 bases between the two germline ends. The CDR3 has 13 amino acids. Germline V lookup: CDR1 ENHRY, CDR2 SYGVKD. The CDR3 loop is CAISESLVYGYTF. CDR3 sequence (DNA): TGTGCCATCAGTGAGAGTCTAGTCTATGGCTACACCTTC.

This clone came up once. The chain has TRBV4-2 and TRBJ2-5; 7 bases line up with TRBD2. V shed 0 bases, J shed 7 bases, and the junction held 11 bases outside the gene matches. Germline lookup yields CDR1 LGHNA and CDR2 YNFKEQ. The CDR3 spans 16 residues. This CDR3 reads CASSQEGSVSSGTQYF. The CDR3 DNA reads as TGTGCCAGCAGCCAAGAAGGGAGTGTATCTAGCGGGACCCAGTACTTC.

V usage is TRBV7-2 and J usage is TRBJ2-2; maybe TRBD2 (5 bases). The CDR3 runs to 16 residues. CDR1 is SGHTA and CDR2 is FQGNSA in the germline V gene. V was shortened by 6 bases and J by 4 bases, with 18 bases between the two germline ends. The CDR3 here is CASSPPPSGGTGELFF. CDR3 DNA sequence: TGTGCCAGCAGTCCACCCCCCAGCGGTGGCACCGGGGAGCTGTTTTTT.

This chain links TRBV7-9 with TRBJ2-3; 8 nucleotides align to TRBD2. From germline, CDR1 is SEHNR and CDR2 FQNEAQ (reference sequence). V was pared by 3 bases and J by 1 base, with 6 bases of the junction left unmatched. This CDR3 comprises 16 residues. Here the CDR3 reads CASSLPGGAGTDTQYF. The CDR3 DNA follows: TGTGCCAGCAGCTTGCCCGGGGGGGCCGGCACAGATACGCAGTATTTT. The full variable domain, completed using reference TRBV7-9 and TRBJ2-3, is DTGVSQNPRHKITKRGQNVTFRCDPISEHNRLYWYRQTLGQGPEFLTYFQNEAQLEKSRLLSDRFSAERPKGSFSTLEIQRTEQGDSAMYLCASSLPGGAGTDTQYFGPGTRLTVL.